This TCR beta chain emerged from a study of blood T cells in healthy people across ages. Study information: Through template switching, about one barcoded beta molecule was captured per two T cells, as measured in model experiments. General observations from the study: Both higher diversity and more naive CD4+ cells marked long-lived donors when set against aged donors. Unsorted PBMCs ruled out conclusive naive versus antigen-experienced comparison.

This clonotype was observed a few times. No antigen is known for it. Germline-derived CDR1 and CDR2 are KGHSH and LQKENI. Trimming left V 0 bases short and J 1 base short, with 10 bases between. The CDR3 is 15 amino acids. Together with a sample-barcoded 5' primer, a J-beta primer mix was included in a second PCR lasting about 7 to 12 cycles. TCRdb used MiXCR to reprocess the 5' RACE reads, holding one entry per CDR3 protein. The sample gives around 900,000 distinct CDR3 sequences, more than 25% of which show up once; roughly 17% is in the top ten. The specimen sequenced was blood. The TCR comes from a woman of 80 years or more in good health. This chain links TRBV18 with TRBJ2-7; D unclear. DNA of the CDR3: TGTGCCAGCTCACCACCTGACGCCCGTTCCTACGAGCAGTACTTC. Translated: CASSPPDARSYEQYF. The full variable domain, in which reference TRBV18 and TRBJ2-7 provide the parts outside the CDR3, is NAGVMQNPRHLVRRRGQEARLRCSPMKGHSHVYWYRQLPEEGLKFMVYLQKENIIDESGMPKERFSAEFPKEGPSILRIQQVVRGDSAAYFCASSPPDARSYEQYFGPGTRLTVT.